The subject of this entry is one TCR beta chain. The sample belongs to a study of blood T cell repertoires in COVID-19. Across the study: COVID-19 samples from acute and convalescent phases originated in the United States, Italy and Spain. From T cells, B-cell-depleted T cells, or PBMCs came the material, which was cDNA or gDNA.

V gave up 4 bases and J gave up 0 bases; unmatched junction bases: 3. Germline CDR1 GTSNPN, CDR2 SVGIG (reference sequence). CDR3 length: 14 residues. In the original analysis: It was from reference gene primer amplification that nucleated cell counts were estimated. Data came from immunoSEQ multiplex PCR; TCRdb stores just in-frame clones and leaves some out. D and trimming come from the DNA, and the V and J calls and clone size come from that table. Found here are approximately 44,000 clones, 79% of them singletons; the top ten hold around a third. The genes are TRBV30 and TRBJ2-7; 10 bases match TRBD1. Material for sequencing was peripheral blood. The source of this sequence is an elderly woman with acute or convalescent COVID-19. The CDR3 nucleotides read TGTGCCTGGAACGACAGGGGGCACTCCTACGAGCAGTACTTC. It encodes CAWNDRGHSYEQYF.